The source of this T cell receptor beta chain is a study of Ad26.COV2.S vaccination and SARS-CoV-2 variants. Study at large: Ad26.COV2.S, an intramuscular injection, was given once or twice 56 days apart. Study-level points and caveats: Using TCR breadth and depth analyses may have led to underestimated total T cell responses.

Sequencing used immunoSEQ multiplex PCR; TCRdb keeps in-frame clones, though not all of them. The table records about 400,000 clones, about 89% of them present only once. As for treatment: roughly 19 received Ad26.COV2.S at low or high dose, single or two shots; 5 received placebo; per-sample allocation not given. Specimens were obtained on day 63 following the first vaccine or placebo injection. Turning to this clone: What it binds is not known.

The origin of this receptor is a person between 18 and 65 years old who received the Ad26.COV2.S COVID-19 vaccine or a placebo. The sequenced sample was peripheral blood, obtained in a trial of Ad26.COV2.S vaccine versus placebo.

Here the CDR3 reads CASSSDYLQETQYF. DNA of the CDR3: TGTGCCAGCAGCTCCGACTATTTACAAGAGACCCAGTACTTC. The chain recombines TRBV5-5 with TRBJ2-5; possible D gene TRBD2, 5 bases. The CDR3 runs to 14 residues. Germline assignment: CDR1 SGHKS and CDR2 YYEKEE (reference sequence). Between the trimmed V and J ends, which lost 3 bases and 2 bases, there was a span of 11 bases. Variable domain in full (rest from reference TRBV5-5 and TRBJ2-5): DAGVTQSPTHLIKTRGQQVTLRCSPISGHKSVSWYQQVLGQGPQFIFQYYEKEERGRGNFPDRFSARQFPNYSSELNVNALLLGDSALYLCASSSDYLQETQYFGPGTRLLVL.